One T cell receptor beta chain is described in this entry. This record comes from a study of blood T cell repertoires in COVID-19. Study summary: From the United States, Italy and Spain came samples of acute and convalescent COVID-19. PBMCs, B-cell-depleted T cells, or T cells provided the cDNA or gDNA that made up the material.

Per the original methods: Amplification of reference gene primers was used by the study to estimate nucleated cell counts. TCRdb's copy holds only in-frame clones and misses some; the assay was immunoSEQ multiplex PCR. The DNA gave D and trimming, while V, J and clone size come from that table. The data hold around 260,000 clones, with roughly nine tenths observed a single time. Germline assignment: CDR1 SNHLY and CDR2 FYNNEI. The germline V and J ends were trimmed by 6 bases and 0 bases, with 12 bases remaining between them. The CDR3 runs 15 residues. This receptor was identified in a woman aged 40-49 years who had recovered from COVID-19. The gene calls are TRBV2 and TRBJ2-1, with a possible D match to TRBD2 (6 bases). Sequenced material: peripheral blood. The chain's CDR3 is CASSANSGSYNEQFF. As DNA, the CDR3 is TGTGCCAGCAGCGCGAATAGCGGCTCCTACAATGAGCAGTTCTTC.